What follows describes a single T cell receptor beta chain. Its antigen is still unknown. The CDR3 runs 16 residues. Looked up from germline, CDR1 is LGHNA and CDR2 is YSLEER. V gave up 4 bases and J gave up 4 bases, with 16 bases separating them. The PCR ran on 60 Vbeta and 13 Jbeta primers. Clones were read by immunoSEQ multiplex PCR, and TCRdb kept only the in-frame ones, dropping some. The sample has about 210,000 clones, about 75% seen once. The sample is drawn from a study of cytomegalovirus exposure and HLA in healthy donors. Notes on the study in general: A later examination showed that TCR association rates differed by HLA locus, with DRB1 most and HLA-C fewest.

This TCR came from a male donor in good health and CMV-seronegative. Sequencing was carried out using PBMCs. V is TRBV4-3 and J is TRBJ1-4; D is unresolved. The CDR3, as DNA: TGCGCCAGCAGCCCGGGCGGCGGGCCTCTTAATGAAAAACTGTTTTTT. This translates into CASSPGGGPLNEKLFF.